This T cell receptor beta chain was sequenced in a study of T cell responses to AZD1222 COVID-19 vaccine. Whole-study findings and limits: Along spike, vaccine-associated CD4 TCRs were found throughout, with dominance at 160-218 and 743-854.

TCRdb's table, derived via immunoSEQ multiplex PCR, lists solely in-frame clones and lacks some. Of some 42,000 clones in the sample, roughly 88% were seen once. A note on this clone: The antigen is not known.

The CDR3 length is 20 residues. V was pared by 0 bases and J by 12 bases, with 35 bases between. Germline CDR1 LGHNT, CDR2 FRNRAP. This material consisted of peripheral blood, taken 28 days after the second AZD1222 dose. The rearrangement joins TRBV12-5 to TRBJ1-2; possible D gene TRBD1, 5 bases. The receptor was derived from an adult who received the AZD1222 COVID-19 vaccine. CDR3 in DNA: TGTGCTAGTGGTTTGGTACTTGCGTCGGACACCCGAAGAGGTATGGGGCTAGACACCTTC. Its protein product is CASGLVLASDTRRGMGLDTF.